This T cell receptor (beta chain) was recovered during a study of response to subunit inactivated influenza vaccine. This clonotype came up a few times. TCRdb passed the RT-PCR reads through MiXCR, listing each CDR3 protein once. The repertoire holds about 540,000 distinct CDR3 sequences, with roughly 25% as singletons. Germline V CDR1 and CDR2: SGHVS, FNYEAQ. The CDR3 totals 14 residues. V was pared by 5 bases and J by 6 bases, with 5 bases of the junction left unmatched. The sample was also reused in another study, on T cells expressing NK-cell markers. As that report states: Template switching by 5'RACE with UMIs generated the TCR beta cDNA. Sequencing covered eight donors, seven HCMV-seropositive and one seronegative. Dominant NKG2C+ clonotypes in five or six donors made up about 1.0-8% of CD8+ T cells. For a few donors, these clonotypes were likewise the leading ones in the CD3+CD56-NKG2C+ fraction. Whether expanded NKG2C+ T cell clones recognized HCMV stayed uncertain.

The specimen was CD4+ T cells sorted from PBMCs, collected 11 to 12 days after vaccination. This chain links TRBV7-6 with TRBJ1-2; 11 nucleotides line up with TRBD1. The sequence was obtained from a man in his fifties who received an inactivated influenza vaccine. CDR3 nucleotide sequence: TGTGCCAGCAGCGAGGGACAGGGGGAACATGGCTACACCTTC. Amino acids: CASSEGQGEHGYTF.